This is a list of T cell receptor beta chains from one sample in a study of regulatory T cells in long-lasting Graves disease. TCRdb called the multiplex PCR reads again in MiXCR, with one record for every CDR3 protein. Here the sample spans 370,000 or so distinct CDR3 sequences, 15% to 20% being singletons. These data also featured in a second study, about T cells in Graves' hyperthyroidism and ophthalmopathy.

The source was peripheral blood mononuclear cells (PBMCs), collected at new diagnosis, from a patient treated with antithyroid drugs. These receptors were obtained from a woman aged 18-29 years with Graves disease. CDR3s include the opening cysteine and the closing phenylalanine or tryptophan. Fields, in order: V gene, J gene, D gene, clone size, CDR3 protein, CDR3 DNA. A D gene is named only where the DNA matches it firmly. The size of a clone is reported for some rows only, either as once, few or many, or as a class for expanded clones.

V: TRBV20-1
J: TRBJ2-1
D: NA
size: many
CDR3: CRRYPGDGYNEQFF
DNA: TGCCGCCGGTATCCGGGAGACGGCTACAATGAGCAGTTCTTC

V: TRBV6-1
J: TRBJ1-2
D: NA
size: NA
CDR3: CASTGDSYGYTF
DNA: TGTGCCAGCACCGGCGACAGCTATGGCTACACCTTC

V: TRBV2
J: TRBJ1-2
D: TRBD1
size: many
CDR3: CASSERTGPNYGYTF
DNA: TGTGCCAGCAGTGAACGGACAGGACCTAACTATGGCTACACCTTC

V: TRBV9
J: TRBJ1-1
D: NA
size: NA
CDR3: CASSGGFGEAFF
DNA: TGTGCCAGCAGCGGGGGGTTCGGTGAAGCTTTCTTT

V: TRBV28
J: TRBJ2-7
D: TRBD1
size: many
CDR3: CASSLHRTGSTEQYF
DNA: TGTGCCAGCAGTCTACACCGGACAGGTAGTACCGAGCAGTACTTC

V: TRBV5-1
J: TRBJ2-2
D: TRBD1
size: many
CDR3: CASMPTGTALHTGELFF
DNA: TGCGCCAGCATGCCAACCGGGACAGCGCTACACACCGGGGAGCTGTTTTTT

V: TRBV20-1
J: TRBJ2-1
D: NA
size: many
CDR3: CSARDLPPIYNEQFF
DNA: TGCAGTGCTAGAGATCTACCCCCTATCTACAATGAGCAGTTCTTC

V: TRBV2
J: TRBJ1-4
D: NA
size: many
CDR3: CASSEVYRDVKLFF
DNA: TGTGCCAGCAGTGAAGTATACAGGGACGTAAAACTGTTTTTT

V: TRBV11-2
J: TRBJ2-1
D: TRBD2
size: once
CDR3: CASSPKVLAGAGNEQFF
DNA: TGTGCCAGCAGCCCGAAAGTCCTAGCGGGAGCAGGCAATGAGCAGTTCTTC

V: TRBV11-2
J: TRBJ2-3
D: TRBD2
size: many
CDR3: CASSLVSRLAGSDTQYF
DNA: TGTGCCAGCAGCTTAGTCAGTCGACTAGCGGGTTCAGATACGCAGTATTTT

V: TRBV5-1
J: TRBJ1-1
D: TRBD1
size: many
CDR3: CASSRDSQGVAFF
DNA: TGCGCCAGCAGCCGGGACAGTCAAGGAGTAGCTTTCTTT

V: TRBV20-1
J: TRBJ2-7
D: TRBD2
size: NA
CDR3: CSASFLAGGLPTYEQYF
DNA: TGCAGTGCTAGTTTTTTAGCGGGGGGATTACCTACCTACGAGCAGTACTTC

V: TRBV2
J: TRBJ2-1
D: NA
size: many
CDR3: CASTGAGSGEQFF
DNA: TGTGCCAGCACCGGGGCAGGGTCCGGTGAGCAGTTCTTC

V: TRBV7-9
J: TRBJ2-4
D: NA
size: many
CDR3: CASTDSSGPENIQYF
DNA: TGTGCCAGCACCGACAGCTCGGGACCCGAAAACATTCAGTACTTC

V: TRBV27
J: TRBJ1-2
D: TRBD1
size: many
CDR3: CASTGQGAQNGYTF
DNA: TGTGCCAGCACCGGACAGGGGGCGCAGAACGGCTACACCTTC

V: TRBV3-1
J: TRBJ2-7
D: TRBD2
size: NA
CDR3: CASSQDLLAGVEQYF
DNA: TGTGCCAGCAGCCAAGATTTGCTAGCGGGAGTCGAGCAGTACTTC

V: TRBV24-1
J: TRBJ1-6
D: TRBD1
size: few
CDR3: CATSDLTGGRSPLHF
DNA: TGTGCCACCAGTGATTTAACAGGGGGTCGCTCACCCCTCCACTTT

V: TRBV20-1
J: TRBJ2-1
D: NA
size: many
CDR3: CSARAISYNEQFF
DNA: TGCAGTGCTAGGGCAATCTCCTACAATGAGCAGTTCTTC

V: TRBV29-1
J: TRBJ1-1
D: NA
size: NA
CDR3: CSVGSKLRNTEAFF
DNA: TGCAGCGTTGGGTCAAAGCTTCGTAACACTGAAGCTTTCTTT

V: TRBV24-1
J: TRBJ1-4
D: NA
size: few
CDR3: CATSGGATNEKLFF
DNA: TGTGCCACCAGTGGGGGGGCAACTAATGAAAAACTGTTTTTT

V: TRBV5-4
J: TRBJ2-1
D: TRBD1
size: few
CDR3: CASSLGATGGFDEQFF
DNA: TGTGCCAGCAGCTTGGGCGCGACAGGGGGCTTCGATGAGCAGTTCTTC

V: TRBV29-1
J: TRBJ2-2
D: NA
size: many
CDR3: CSPSTALPNTGELFF
DNA: TGCAGCCCCTCCACGGCCCTACCGAACACCGGGGAGCTGTTTTTT

V: TRBV29-1
J: TRBJ2-4
D: TRBD1
size: NA
CDR3: CSVGGTGGSIQYF
DNA: TGCAGCGTTGGAGGGACAGGGGGTAGCATTCAGTACTTC

V: TRBV3-1
J: TRBJ1-2
D: NA
size: NA
CDR3: CASSQEGIGYGYTF
DNA: TGTGCCAGCAGCCAAGAGGGTATCGGCTATGGCTACACCTTC

V: TRBV28
J: TRBJ1-5
D: TRBD1
size: NA
CDR3: CASSRTGGEEWGNQPQHF
DNA: TGTGCCAGCAGTCGGACAGGGGGCGAAGAATGGGGCAATCAGCCCCAGCATTTT

V: TRBV9
J: TRBJ2-1
D: TRBD2
size: NA
CDR3: CASSRLAGGRNEQFF
DNA: TGTGCCAGCAGCCGACTAGCGGGAGGGAGGAATGAGCAGTTCTTC

V: TRBV20-1
J: TRBJ1-1
D: TRBD1
size: NA
CDR3: CSASGQGTTEAFF
DNA: TGCAGTGCTAGTGGACAGGGGACCACTGAAGCTTTCTTT

V: TRBV6-1
J: TRBJ1-5
D: NA
size: many
CDR3: CASSHGTDSLPQHF
DNA: TGTGCCAGCAGTCACGGGACGGATAGTCTGCCCCAGCATTTT

V: TRBV27
J: TRBJ2-7
D: NA
size: NA
CDR3: CASSSIAGASYEQYF
DNA: TGTGCCAGCAGTTCGATCGCAGGGGCCTCCTACGAGCAGTACTTC

V: TRBV28
J: TRBJ1-5
D: NA
size: many
CDR3: CASSEAGQPQHF
DNA: TGTGCCAGCTCCGAGGCAGGGCAGCCCCAGCATTTT

V: TRBV9
J: TRBJ1-4
D: NA
size: many
CDR3: CASSGAPNEKLFF
DNA: TGTGCCAGCAGCGGGGCACCTAATGAAAAACTGTTTTTT

V: TRBV7-6
J: TRBJ2-1
D: TRBD2
size: NA
CDR3: CASSSREAIYNEQFF
DNA: TGTGCCAGCAGCAGCCGGGAGGCCATCTACAATGAGCAGTTCTTC

V: TRBV7-3
J: TRBJ2-1
D: NA
size: many
CDR3: CASSLTGGWPYNEQFF
DNA: TGTGCCAGCAGCTTAACTGGGGGTTGGCCCTACAATGAGCAGTTCTTC

V: TRBV7-8
J: TRBJ2-3
D: TRBD2
size: many
CDR3: CASSSGRTSGRATQYF
DNA: TGTGCCAGCAGCTCCGGGCGGACTAGCGGGAGGGCTACGCAGTATTTT

V: TRBV29-1
J: TRBJ2-1
D: TRBD2
size: once
CDR3: CSVEVSWTSGEDNEQFF
DNA: TGCAGCGTTGAAGTTTCCTGGACTAGCGGAGAGGACAATGAGCAGTTCTTC

V: TRBV28
J: TRBJ1-5
D: NA
size: many
CDR3: CASSLQGTQPQHF
DNA: TGTGCCAGCAGTTTACAGGGGACTCAGCCCCAGCATTTT

V: TRBV27
J: TRBJ2-1
D: NA
size: many
CDR3: CASSRRSLGHPRIGSYNEQFF
DNA: TGTGCCAGCAGTCGGCGCTCGTTGGGACACCCCCGAATCGGCTCCTACAATGAGCAGTTCTTC

V: TRBV30
J: TRBJ1-2
D: TRBD1
size: many
CDR3: CAWMGTGGYTF
DNA: TGTGCCTGGATGGGGACAGGGGGCTACACCTTC

V: TRBV5-1
J: TRBJ2-2
D: NA
size: many
CDR3: CASSSKPGHGRHILCWELFF
DNA: TGCGCCAGCAGCTCGAAACCGGGACATGGGCGACATATTTTGTGTTGGGAGCTGTTTTTT

V: TRBV6-1
J: TRBJ1-5
D: NA
size: many
CDR3: CASSERRASNQPQHF
DNA: TGTGCCAGCAGTGAACGCAGGGCTAGCAATCAGCCCCAGCATTTT

V: TRBV15
J: TRBJ1-4
D: NA
size: few
CDR3: CATSRSAVATNEKLFF
DNA: TGTGCCACCAGCAGATCCGCGGTCGCAACTAATGAAAAACTGTTTTTT